The clone carrying this T cell receptor (beta chain) was counted between two and nine times. With V trimmed by 5 bases and J by 5 bases, 11 bases remained unmatched. CDR1 and CDR2 (germline): SGHAT, FQDESV (reference sequence). This CDR3 spans 16 amino acids. Only patients with CD8+CD57+ cell expansion on flow cytometry were chosen for sequencing. All patients had severe acquired aplastic anemia. Patient blood was sampled before any therapy had been received. The TCR beta profiling, which covered VDJ combination and CDR3 sequence, was carried out using genomic DNA as the template. TCRdb ran MiXCR on the reads and lists one entry per CDR3 protein. The sample lists hundreds of thousands of distinct CDR3 sequences; around 32% were seen once. The sample originates from a study of CD8+CD57+ T cells in acquired aplastic anemia. Study context: Sorted CD4+ plus CD8+ cells gave DNA averaging about 3.2 ug.

Source material: sorted CD4+, CD8+, or CD8+CD57+ T cells (not recorded which) from PBMCs. This sequence joins TRBV11-1 and TRBJ2-1; 8 positions agree with TRBD1. The receptor was derived from a human donor with aplastic anemia. CDR3 DNA: TGTGCCAGCAGCCCGCGTACAGGGGGACGTAACAATGAGCAGTTCTTC. It is translated as CASSPRTGGRNNEQFF.